This TCR beta chain was recorded in a study of blood T cell repertoires in COVID-19. The overall study: Donors in the United States, Italy and Spain gave samples during acute or convalescent COVID-19. PBMCs, B-cell-depleted T cells, or T cells provided the cDNA or gDNA that made up the material.

In the study's own analysis: For nucleated cells, counts were estimated from reference gene primer amplification. The assay was immunoSEQ multiplex PCR, and TCRdb's table has in-frame clones only and misses some. V and J calls and clone size are copied from that table; D and trimming were computed from the DNA. The sample lists around 100,000 clones, 75% to 95% occurring once. Between the trimmed V and J ends, which lost 3 bases and 2 bases, there was a span of 16 bases. Per germline, CDR1 SGHRS and CDR2 YFSETQ. The CDR3 contains 16 residues. This receptor was taken from a man aged 18 to 30 with acute or convalescent COVID-19. The gene calls are TRBV5-1 and TRBJ2-3; perhaps TRBD1 as D (7 bases). Sequenced sample: peripheral blood. The CDR3 DNA sequence: TGCGCCAGCAGCTCCTCCCAGGGGGGATTCACAGATACGCAGTATTTT. Protein: CASSSSQGGFTDTQYF.